Shown below are 18 T cell receptor beta chains from a single sample sequenced in a study of blood T cell repertoires in COVID-19. The protocol was immunoSEQ multiplex PCR, while the TCRdb copy is restricted to in-frame clones and leaves out a portion. Altogether about 100,000 clones are present, about 90% being singletons, with the ten largest covering 15% to 20%. The sequenced material came from peripheral blood. All receptors come from a man aged 50 or older with acute or convalescent COVID-19.

The J gene is TRBJ2-1, the V gene TRBV12-5, with D possibly TRBD2 on 5 matching bases. Between the trimmed V and J ends, which lost 1 base and 9 bases, there was a span of 7 bases. The CDR3 sequence is 12 residues long. CDR1 and CDR2 from the germline V gene are LGHNT and FRNRAP. The CDR3 spells CASGLERSEQFF. CDR3 DNA: TGTGCTAGTGGTTTGGAGCGGAGTGAGCAGTTCTTC.

This rearrangement joins TRBV5-1 to TRBJ1-4, with TRBD1 identical over 7 bases. V shed 1 base and J 3 bases; nucleotides not matched to a gene: 3. The length of the CDR3 is 15 residues. Germline CDR1 is SGHRS and CDR2 is YFSETQ. The CDR3 DNA sequence: TGCGCCAGCAGCTTGAACAGGGGAGCTAATGAAAAACTGTTTTTT. This encodes CASSLNRGANEKLFF.

The chain employs TRBV18 and TRBJ2-6; 9 bases are a match to TRBD1. With 8 bases clipped from V and 0 bases from J, the junction kept 8 bases outside the gene matches. Germline V gene sequence: CDR1 KGHSH, CDR2 LQKENI. This CDR3 has 17 amino acids. The CDR3 DNA is TGTGCCAGCACTCTCAAACAGGGGGCCTCTGGGGCCAACGTCCTGACTTTC. Its translation is CASTLKQGASGANVLTF.

The chain has TRBV4-1 and TRBJ1-6; no reliable D call. This CDR3 has 16 residues. Trimming cost V 1 base and J 13 bases, with 20 bases left between them. Germline V gene lookup returns CDR1 MGHRA and CDR2 YSYEKL. CDR3 residues: CASSQARAAGVEPLHF. The DNA of the CDR3 is TGCGCCAGCAGCCAAGCCCGGGCGGCGGGAGTGGAGCCCCTCCACTTT.

The count of this clone is one. The chain joins TRBV4-1 to TRBJ2-1; maybe TRBD2 (5 bases). V dropped 0 bases and J dropped 3 bases, with 15 bases sitting between them. This CDR3 region has 17 residues. The V gene's germline CDR1 is MGHRA and CDR2 YSYEKL. CDR3 bases: TGCGCCAGCAGCCAAGATCTCCCCAAAGCGGTCTACAATGAGCAGTTCTTC. This sequence encodes CASSQDLPKAVYNEQFF.

In this sample, this clone turned up once. The J gene is TRBJ1-2, the V gene TRBV15; 7 bases align to TRBD1. Per the germline V gene, CDR1 is LNHNV and CDR2 is YYDKDF (reference sequence). This CDR3 region has 15 residues. V was pared by 3 bases and J by 5 bases, with 9 bases of the junction left unmatched. CDR3 nucleotides: TGTGCCACCAGCAGCCCGGGACAGAAGTTGTATGGCTACACCTTC. Its translation: CATSSPGQKLYGYTF.

The chain carries TRBV19 and TRBJ2-7; 9 bases line up with TRBD1. Germline V lookup: CDR1 LNHDA, CDR2 SQIVND (reference sequence). The CDR3 is 13 residues long. With 8 bases clipped from V and 2 bases from J, the junction kept 4 bases outside the gene matches. CDR3 region: CASRDRVTYEQYF. As DNA, the CDR3 is TGTGCCAGTCGGGACAGGGTCACCTACGAGCAGTACTTC.

The chain uses TRBV4-3 and TRBJ1-1; D may be TRBD1 (6 bases). This CDR3 is built from 12 residues. Trimming stripped 2 bases from V and 10 bases from J, with 11 bases between. The V gene's germline CDR1 is LGHNA and CDR2 YSLEER. CDR3 sequence reads: CASSQTTGAAFF. Written as DNA, the CDR3 is TGCGCCAGCAGCCAAACGACAGGTGCAGCTTTCTTT.

The genes are TRBV27 and TRBJ2-7; 9 bases are a match to TRBD1. V lost 5 bases and J lost 2; bases outside the gene matches: 4. CDR3 length: 14 residues. Germline V gene data show CDR1 as MNHEY and CDR2 as SMNVEV (reference sequence). The CDR3 reads CASSGTGFAYEQYF. DNA of the CDR3: TGTGCCAGCAGTGGGACAGGGTTCGCCTACGAGCAGTACTTC.

V gene TRBV29-1 combines with J gene TRBJ2-5; no reliable D call. The V gene lost 4 bases and the J gene lost 5 bases, with 11 bases spanning the gap. CDR1 is SQVTM, CDR2 ANQGSEA, per germline. The CDR3 is 12 amino acids. The CDR3 spells CSVGWARETQYF. CDR3 sequence (DNA): TGCAGCGTTGGGTGGGCTCGGGAGACCCAGTACTTC.

This clone was recorded a few times. This chain uses TRBV28 with TRBJ1-5; D is undetermined. The germline V gene has CDR1 MDHEN and CDR2 SYDVKM. The V gene lost 3 bases and the J gene lost 2 bases, with 11 bases spanning the gap. This CDR3 is built from 15 residues. CDR3 DNA sequence: TGTGCCAGCAGTTTTGCGGGCGGAGGCAATCAGCCCCAGCATTTT. It codes for CASSFAGGGNQPQHF.

The rearrangement joins TRBV2 to TRBJ2-1; tentatively, D is TRBD1 (6 bases). Trimming removed 2 bases from V and 8 bases from J, with 13 bases in between. The CDR3 consists of 14 residues. Germline V gives CDR1 SNHLY, CDR2 FYNNEI. Written as DNA, the CDR3 is TGTGCCAGCAGTGAAAAGTCAGGGGTCTATGAGCAGTTCTTC. Translated, it gives CASSEKSGVYEQFF.

The chain links TRBV19 to TRBJ2-4; D gene uncertain. The CDR3 spans 13 residues. Germline CDR1 and CDR2: LNHDA and SQIVND (reference sequence). V lost 2 bases and J lost 4, with 6 bases in between. CDR3 amino acids: CASSISRKNIQYF. The CDR3 DNA reads TGTGCCAGTAGTATAAGCAGGAAAAACATTCAGTACTTC.

The V and J genes are TRBV3-1 (or the pseudogene TRBV3-2) and TRBJ2-7; tentative D call: TRBD1 (6 bases). CDR1 is LGHDT and CDR2 is YNNKEL in the germline V gene (reference sequence). The germline V and J ends were trimmed by 6 bases and 2 bases, with 14 bases remaining between them. This CDR3 comprises 14 residues. The CDR3 DNA reads as TGTGCCAGCAGAAAATCCGAGGGGGCCTACGAGCAGTACTTC. Translated: CASRKSEGAYEQYF.

This clone turned up a few times. V gene TRBV5-6 combines with J gene TRBJ2-7, with 7 positions matching TRBD1. Germline trimming cut 4 bases from V and 7 bases from J; bases unmatched to any gene: 11. From germline, CDR1 is SGHDT and CDR2 YYEEEE. This CDR3 is 14 amino acids long. The CDR3 bases are TGTGCCAGCAGCCCGGGGACAGACTTAAGGGAGCAGTACTTC. Its translation: CASSPGTDLREQYF.

The rearrangement links TRBV2 to TRBJ1-6; 8 bases are shared with TRBD1. Germline values: CDR1 SNHLY, CDR2 FYNNEI. With V trimmed by 6 bases and J by 10 bases, 17 bases remained unmatched. The CDR3 sequence is 17 residues long. The CDR3 DNA sequence: TGTGCCAGCAGCGCAATAGACCCAGGGGGCTTAAAGTCACCCCTCCACTTT. Encoded protein: CASSAIDPGGLKSPLHF.

The chain joins TRBV7-2 to TRBJ2-1; 8 nucleotides align to TRBD1. CDR1 and CDR2 (germline): SGHTA, FQGNSA. V trimming: 1 base; J trimming: 8 bases; junction bases outside the gene matches: 7. CDR3 length: 15 amino acids. CDR3 DNA sequence: TGTGCCAGCAGCTTAGAACAGGGGGAGACCCATGAGCAGTTCTTC. It encodes CASSLEQGETHEQFF. Full variable domain (rest looked up from reference TRBV7-2 and TRBJ2-1): GAGVSQSPSNKVTEKGKDVELRCDPISGHTALYWYRQSLGQGLEFLIYFQGNSAPDKSGLPSDRFSAERTGGSVSTLTIQRTQQEDSAVYLCASSLEQGETHEQFFGPGTRLTVL.

This sequence joins TRBV2 and TRBJ2-2; 9 bases match TRBD1. The CDR3 sequence is 15 residues long. V lost 8 bases and J lost 4; bases outside the gene matches: 8. Germline V CDR1 and CDR2: SNHLY, FYNNEI. The CDR3 region is CASLPGQGGTGELFF. CDR3 nucleotide sequence: TGTGCCAGCTTACCGGGACAGGGCGGCACCGGGGAGCTGTTTTTT.